Given below is one T cell receptor beta chain in context. What it recognizes is unknown. The sample comes from a study of cytomegalovirus exposure and HLA in healthy donors. Study details: HLA-typed donors were the source of 83 million or so unique TCRs held in an early data release. Whole-study findings and limits: What was likely a sequencing artifact was a cluster of highly shared sequence variants. Fewer N-insertions than the roughly 630-donor mean were reportedly shown by an Asian-associated ancestry cluster in a later analysis. Researchers catalogued approximately 170 TCR beta chains as cytomegalovirus-associated.

This CDR3 is built from 13 residues. The V gene lost 4 bases and the J gene lost 0 bases, with 5 bases spanning the gap. CDR1 SGHTA and CDR2 FQGTGA come from the germline V gene. The PCR had 60 Vbeta and 13 Jbeta primers. Using immunoSEQ multiplex PCR, the repertoire was profiled, and TCRdb retains in-frame clones only, with some absent. The sample records nearly 95,000 clones, more than 75% being singletons. The specimen was PBMCs. The chain employs TRBV7-3 and TRBJ2-3; no clear D. The origin of this receptor is a woman in her forties in good health and CMV-seronegative. Written as DNA, the CDR3 is TGTGCCAGCAGCTCACTTAGCACAGATACGCAGTATTTT. Protein product: CASSSLSTDTQYF.